This T cell receptor beta chain was identified during a study of response to subunit inactivated influenza vaccine. Each CDR3 protein is one row after TCRdb ran MiXCR on the RT-PCR reads. This table has roughly 700,000 distinct CDR3 sequences, about 15% appearing once. Sequences were derived from PBMCs from blood, sampled about 14 days before vaccination. The clonotype was recovered from a man aged 50-60 years who received an inactivated influenza vaccine.

The CDR3 bases are TGTGCCAGCAGCTCAGGGGGGGTAGCCAAAAACATTCAGTACTTC. This sequence encodes CASSSGGVAKNIQYF. The chain has TRBV12-3 or TRBV12-4 and TRBJ2-4; TRBD1 or TRBD2 may be the D gene (7 bases each). V lost 6 bases and J lost 0, with 12 bases in between. The CDR3 has 15 amino acids.